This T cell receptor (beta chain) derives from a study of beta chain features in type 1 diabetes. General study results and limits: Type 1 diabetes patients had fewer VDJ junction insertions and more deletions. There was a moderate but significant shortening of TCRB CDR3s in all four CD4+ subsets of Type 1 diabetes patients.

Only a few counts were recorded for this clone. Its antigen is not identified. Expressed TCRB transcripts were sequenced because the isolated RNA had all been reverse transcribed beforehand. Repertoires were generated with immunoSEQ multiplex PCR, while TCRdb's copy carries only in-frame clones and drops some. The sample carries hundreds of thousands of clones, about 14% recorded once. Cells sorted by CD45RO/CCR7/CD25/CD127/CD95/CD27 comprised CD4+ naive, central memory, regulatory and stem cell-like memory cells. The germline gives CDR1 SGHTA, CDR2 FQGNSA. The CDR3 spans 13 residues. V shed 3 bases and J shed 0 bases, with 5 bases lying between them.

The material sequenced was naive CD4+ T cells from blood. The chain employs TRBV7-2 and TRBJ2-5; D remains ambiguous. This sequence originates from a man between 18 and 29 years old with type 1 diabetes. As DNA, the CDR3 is TGTGCCAGCAGCTTTGAGTACCAAGAGACCCAGTACTTC. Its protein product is CASSFEYQETQYF.